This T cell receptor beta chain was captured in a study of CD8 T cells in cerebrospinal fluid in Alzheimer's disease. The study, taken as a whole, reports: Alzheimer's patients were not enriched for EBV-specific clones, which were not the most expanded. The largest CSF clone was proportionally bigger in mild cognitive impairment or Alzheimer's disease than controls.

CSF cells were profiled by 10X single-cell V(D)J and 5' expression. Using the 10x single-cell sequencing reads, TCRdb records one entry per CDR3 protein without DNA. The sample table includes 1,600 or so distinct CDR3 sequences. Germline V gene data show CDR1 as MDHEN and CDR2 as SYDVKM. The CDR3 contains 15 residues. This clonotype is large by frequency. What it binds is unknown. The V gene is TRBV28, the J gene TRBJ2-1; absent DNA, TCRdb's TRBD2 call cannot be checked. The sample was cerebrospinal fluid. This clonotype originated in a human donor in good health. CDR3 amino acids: CASSFVSSGFDEQFF.